These T cell receptor beta chains were read from a single sample in a study of T cells in Graves' hyperthyroidism and ophthalmopathy. Each CDR3 protein gets one entry after TCRdb re-called the multiplex PCR reads with MiXCR. This sample has 490,000 or so distinct CDR3 sequences, with 20% to 25% found just once. Sequencing used blood. The source is a woman aged 65 to 85 with Graves' ophthalmopathy. CDR3s include the opening cysteine and the closing phenylalanine or tryptophan.

v_gene | CDR3aa
TRBV3-1 | CASSPLQADTQYF
TRBV18 | CASSPGGDPMNTEAFF
TRBV28 | CASSRAGGSSYNSPLHF
TRBV6-1 | CASSPRDRGTGELFF
TRBV20-1 | CSARVAVMNTEAFF
TRBV2 | CASSERQLVAYNEQFF
TRBV3-1 | CASSQEGSGRTSTDTQYF
TRBV6-1 | CASSETVGGVDRSGYIQYF
TRBV28 | CASSSPTNTEAFF
TRBV12-3/TRBV12-4 | CASSLAGGPVGTGELFF
TRBV2 | CASTETDGSYNEQFF
TRBV7-2 | CASSLSLGGSGHEQYF
TRBV30 | CAWRRRGRTNEQYF
TRBV5-1 | CASSWGLAGEGEQFF
TRBV6-2/TRBV6-3 | CASSRREYKNIQYF
TRBV7-9 | CASLYGSAGNTIYF
TRBV12-5 | CASGLSFMNTEAFF
TRBV24-1 | CATSDPTGGPGNEQFF
TRBV5-1 | CASSLRGSEQYF
TRBV25-1 | CASRKGTDNSPLHF
TRBV7-9 | CASSSGRTSGRRETQYF
TRBV10-3 | CAIRTQGGGNTEAFF
TRBV2 | CASSEAGGPGSSYEQYF
TRBV5-5 | CASSLVWISGSSEQFF
TRBV7-2 | CASSFGLAGGSYEQYF
TRBV20-1 | CSARAKGTQYF
TRBV29-1 | CSALGGRNEQFF
TRBV12-5 | CASGLVGTGGGFGGYTF
TRBV11-2 | CASSLVPSGRNEQFF